Listed below are T cell receptor beta chains from one sample, sequenced in a study of T-cell memory formation after mild COVID-19. TCRdb ran MiXCR on the 5' RACE reads and lists one entry per CDR3 protein. The data hold approximately 450,000 distinct CDR3 sequences, with 15% to 20% observed a single time. Sequences were obtained from PBMCs or a T cell subset sorted from them (not recorded which). The receptors come from an adult woman who had mild COVID-19 (a few samples of this study predate the infection). Cell type and time point are not known. CDR3s include the opening cysteine and the closing phenylalanine or tryptophan. D genes are given only for firm matches. Only part of the rows carry a size: once, few, many, or a class if the clone is expanded.

v_call,clone_size,d_call,j_call,cdr3_nt,cdr3_aa
TRBV12-3/TRBV12-4,few,.,TRBJ2-5,TGTGCCAGCAGTCATTTAAAGGGGATCGGGGAGACCCAGTACTTC,CASSHLKGIGETQYF
TRBV7-9,.,.,TRBJ2-1,TGTGCCAGCACCTCTGGGGGGGACATCAATGAGCAGTTCTTC,CASTSGGDINEQFF
TRBV7-3,many,TRBD2,TRBJ2-3,TGTGCCAGCAGCTTGGGCGGGGGTACGCAGTATTTT,CASSLGGGTQYF
TRBV24-1,.,.,TRBJ1-5,TGTGCCACCAGTGATTTAGGAACTAATCAGCCCCAGCATTTT,CATSDLGTNQPQHF
TRBV18,.,.,TRBJ1-1,TGTGCCAGCTCACCCCTCTACAGTTCGAACACTGAAGCTTTCTTT,CASSPLYSSNTEAFF
TRBV12-3/TRBV12-4,.,.,TRBJ2-2,TGTGCCAGCAGCCACCACACCGGGGAGCTGTTTTTT,CASSHHTGELFF
TRBV18,few,TRBD2,TRBJ2-3,TGTGCCAGCTCACCCGTGGCGGGAGAAGGAGATACGCAGTATTTT,CASSPVAGEGDTQYF
TRBV12-3/TRBV12-4,few,TRBD2,TRBJ2-1,TGTGCCAGCAGTTTACTGGCTAGCGGGCTCTACAATGAGCAGTTCTTC,CASSLLASGLYNEQFF
TRBV12-3/TRBV12-4,few,.,TRBJ2-2,TGTGCCAGCAGTTTATTGTCAGGGAGACTATCCGGGGAGCTGTTTTTT,CASSLLSGRLSGELFF
TRBV9,.,TRBD1,TRBJ2-6,TGTGCCAGCAGCTTACAGGGGACCTCTGGGGCCAACGTCCTGACTTTC,CASSLQGTSGANVLTF
TRBV29-1,few,TRBD1,TRBJ1-1,TGCAGCGTACGGACAGGGCCCATGAACACTGAAGCTTTCTTT,CSVRTGPMNTEAFF
TRBV29-1,few,TRBD2,TRBJ2-5,TGCAGCGTTGTGGCTAGCGGGAGGGCCTGGGAGACCCAGTACTTC,CSVVASGRAWETQYF
TRBV7-9,few,.,TRBJ2-7,TGTGCCAGCAGTTTCCTAGACAGTATCTACGAGCAGTACTTC,CASSFLDSIYEQYF
TRBV6-1,.,TRBD1,TRBJ2-3,TGTGCCAGCAGTGAGAGGACAGGGAAGGGGGCAGGAGATACGCAGTATTTT,CASSERTGKGAGDTQYF
TRBV30,few,TRBD1,TRBJ1-5,TGTGCCTGGCGGGGACAGCAGGGTCAGCCCCAGCATTTT,CAWRGQQGQPQHF
TRBV6-5,.,.,TRBJ2-3,TGTGCCAGCAGTTACTCTCGGGGGACGGGCATGGATACGCAGTATTTT,CASSYSRGTGMDTQYF
TRBV6-5,few,TRBD2,TRBJ2-1,TGTGCCAGCAGCACCGGGACTAGCGGGGGAGGTGAGCAGTTCTTC,CASSTGTSGGGEQFF
TRBV9,few,.,TRBJ2-1,TGTGCCAGCAGCGTCGCTGCGGGAAACAATGAGCAGTTCTTC,CASSVAAGNNEQFF
TRBV6-5,.,TRBD1,TRBJ1-1,TGTGCCAGCAACAGGGGAGCGCGGAACACTGAAGCTTTCTTT,CASNRGARNTEAFF
TRBV5-1,.,TRBD2,TRBJ2-1,TGCGCCAGCAGCCCTGGACTAGCGGGGGTTCATGAGCAGTTCTTC,CASSPGLAGVHEQFF
TRBV5-1,.,.,TRBJ2-2,TGCGCCAGCAGCTTGCTGGCTAGCGCAGGCGGGGAGCTGTTTTTT,CASSLLASAGGELFF
TRBV15,many,.,TRBJ1-2,TGTGCCACCAGCAGAGATCATTACGGTGGCTACACCTTC,CATSRDHYGGYTF
TRBV24-1,.,.,TRBJ2-3,TGTGCCACCAGTGATTCCAGGGAACGGACAGATACGCAGTATTTT,CATSDSRERTDTQYF
TRBV5-1,.,.,TRBJ1-1,TGCGCCAGCAGCTTAAGATCCGAGGGGACTGAAGCTTTCTTT,CASSLRSEGTEAFF
TRBV12-3/TRBV12-4,.,.,TRBJ1-2,TGTGCCAGCACCTTGAGTCGCTATGGCTACACCTTC,CASTLSRYGYTF
TRBV18,once,.,TRBJ2-1,.,CASSPVGTGSSFF
TRBV5-6,.,.,TRBJ2-5,TGTGCCAGCAGCTTACCGAGGGGGCAAGAGACCCAGTACTTC,CASSLPRGQETQYF
TRBV5-1,.,TRBD1,TRBJ2-7,TGCGCCAGCACCGACAGGGGCGGAGGCGAGCAGTACTTC,CASTDRGGGEQYF
TRBV27,.,TRBD2,TRBJ2-7,TGTGCCAGCAGTTTATACGGTCTAGCGGGAGGGGCTACCTACGAGCAGTACTTC,CASSLYGLAGGATYEQYF
TRBV16,many,.,TRBJ2-1,TGTGCCAGCAGCCAAACAGGGAGCTCCTACAATGAGCAGTTCTTC,CASSQTGSSYNEQFF
TRBV12-3/TRBV12-4,few,.,TRBJ2-7,TGTGCCAGCAGTGGGGCCGGCCGTGGGGGGTTTTCCTTCGAGCAGCACTTC,CASSGAGRGGFSFEQHF
TRBV6-2/TRBV6-3,.,TRBD1,TRBJ1-1,TGTGCCAGCAGTGACGACAGGGGGCAAGCTTTCTTT,CASSDDRGQAFF
TRBV7-9,.,.,TRBJ2-1,TGTGCCAGCAGCTTAGTTGCAACACTGTACAATGAGCAGTTCTTC,CASSLVATLYNEQFF
TRBV18,.,.,TRBJ1-2,TGTGCCAGCTCACCACCCGCGGGGGGCTACACCTTC,CASSPPAGGYTF
TRBV5-1,few,TRBD1,TRBJ2-3,TGCGCCAGCAGCTACCCCCTCATACCGGGACAGAGCACAGATACGCAGTATTTT,CASSYPLIPGQSTDTQYF
TRBV29-1,.,.,TRBJ1-4,TGCAGCGTTGAACGGCAGTCTAATGAAAAACTGTTTTTT,CSVERQSNEKLFF
TRBV9,few,.,TRBJ2-7,TGTGCCAGCAGCGTAGATCCCTCGGCAAGCTACGAGCAGTACTTC,CASSVDPSASYEQYF
TRBV9,many,.,TRBJ2-1,TGTGCCAGCAGCGTGAATGGGAATGAGCAGTTCTTC,CASSVNGNEQFF
TRBV9,.,.,TRBJ1-5,TGTGCCAGCAGCGTAGACAGCTCTAATCAGCCCCAGCATTTT,CASSVDSSNQPQHF
TRBV5-1,many,.,TRBJ1-2,.,CASSQDAPAASAYTF
TRBV12-3/TRBV12-4,.,TRBD1,TRBJ2-1,TGTGCCAGCAGTTTATCCATAGGGGGCAGTAAAAATGAGCAGTTCTTC,CASSLSIGGSKNEQFF
TRBV5-1,.,.,TRBJ2-5,TGCGCCAGCAGCTTGGGGGGCCGGGAAGAGACCCAGTACTTC,CASSLGGREETQYF
TRBV7-8,once,.,TRBJ1-5,TGTGCCAGCAGTCCACAGGGATCTAGGCAGCCCCAGCATTTT,CASSPQGSRQPQHF
TRBV5-1,few,TRBD2,TRBJ2-3,TGCGCCAGCAGCTTGGGGACTAGCGTGGATGGTAGCACAGATACGCAGTATTTT,CASSLGTSVDGSTDTQYF
TRBV20-1,.,.,TRBJ1-1,TGCAGTGCTAGAGTTGGGGACACCGTGAACACTGAAGCTTTCTTT,CSARVGDTVNTEAFF
TRBV21-1,few,.,TRBJ2-3,TGTGCCAGCAGCAAACTCCTCCAGCGGACAAACACAGATACGCAGTATTTT,CASSKLLQRTNTDTQYF
TRBV12-3/TRBV12-4,few,.,TRBJ2-5,TGTGCCAGCAGTTGGCGGGGATCCCAGTACTTC,CASSWRGSQYF
TRBV3-1,.,.,TRBJ1-2,TGTGCCACCAGGGACGCAGTCTATGGCTACACCTTC,CATRDAVYGYTF
TRBV15,few,.,TRBJ2-3,TGTGCCACCAGCAGCCTTACAGCATCTACGCAGTATTTT,CATSSLTASTQYF
TRBV6-2/TRBV6-3,few,.,TRBJ2-3,TGTGCCAGCAGTTACGGCAGCGTTGGAGATACGCAGTATTTT,CASSYGSVGDTQYF
TRBV27,few,.,TRBJ2-7,TGTGCCAGCAGTAAGTCCAGGGAATCCTACGAGCAGTACTTC,CASSKSRESYEQYF
TRBV7-9,.,.,TRBJ1-2,TGTGCCAGCAGCTTAGCTGGTGCGTCATCCGCCGGGAATGGCTACACCTTC,CASSLAGASSAGNGYTF
TRBV7-2,many,.,TRBJ2-2,TGTGCCAGCAGTTTGGGCGGTGCGAACACCGGGGAGCTGTTTTTT,CASSLGGANTGELFF
TRBV6-5,.,TRBD2,TRBJ2-1,TGTGCCAGCAGAAAGGGACTAGATAGAAACAATGAGCAGTTCTTC,CASRKGLDRNNEQFF
TRBV15,.,.,TRBJ1-1,TGTGCCACCCAAGGGGGGTTTTTGAACACTGAAGCTTTCTTT,CATQGGFLNTEAFF
TRBV7-6,.,TRBD2,TRBJ2-1,TGTGCCAGCAGCCCACTCCGGGGGAGGGCATTCAATGAGCAGTTCTTC,CASSPLRGRAFNEQFF
TRBV5-1,few,.,TRBJ1-4,TGCGCCAGCAAGACAGCGATTAATGAAAAACTGTTTTTT,CASKTAINEKLFF